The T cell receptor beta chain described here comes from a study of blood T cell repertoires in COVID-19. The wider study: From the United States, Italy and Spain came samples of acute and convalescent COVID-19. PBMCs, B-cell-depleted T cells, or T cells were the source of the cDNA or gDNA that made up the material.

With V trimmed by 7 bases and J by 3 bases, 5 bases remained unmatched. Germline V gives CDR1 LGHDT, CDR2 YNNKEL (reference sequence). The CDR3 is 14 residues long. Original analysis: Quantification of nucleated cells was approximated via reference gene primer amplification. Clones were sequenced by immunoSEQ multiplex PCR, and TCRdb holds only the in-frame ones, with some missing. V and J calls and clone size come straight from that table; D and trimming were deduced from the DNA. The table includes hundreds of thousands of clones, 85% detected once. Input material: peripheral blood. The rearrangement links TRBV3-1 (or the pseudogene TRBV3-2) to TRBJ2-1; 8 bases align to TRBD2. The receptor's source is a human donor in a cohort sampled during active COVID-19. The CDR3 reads CASKTGLDYNEQFF. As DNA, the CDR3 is TGTGCCAGCAAGACGGGACTAGACTACAATGAGCAGTTCTTC.